A selection of T cell receptor beta chains follows, all from one sample in a study of blood T cell repertoires in COVID-19. Data came from immunoSEQ multiplex PCR; TCRdb stores just in-frame clones and leaves some out. The sample holds around 100,000 clones, approximately 80% seen once. Sample: peripheral blood. These receptors all stem from a human donor in a cohort sampled during active or convalescent COVID-19. The CDR3 runs from the conserved cysteine through the conserved F or W. A D gene is named only where the DNA matches it firmly. Only some rows state a clone size, as once, few, many or a class for expanded clones.

clone size: .
J gene: TRBJ1-6
D gene: .
V gene: TRBV5-4
CDR3 protein: CASSPGLGSYNSPLHF
CDR3 DNA: TGTGCCAGCAGCCCCGGGTTGGGCTCCTATAATTCACCCCTCCACTTT

clone size: .
J gene: TRBJ2-3
D gene: TRBD2
V gene: TRBV5-4
CDR3 protein: CASSPTSGGAYTQYF
CDR3 DNA: TGTGCCAGCAGCCCGACTAGCGGGGGGGCATATACGCAGTATTTT

clone size: once
J gene: TRBJ1-1
D gene: TRBD1
V gene: TRBV6-5
CDR3 protein: CASSPRQGSNTEAFF
CDR3 DNA: TGTGCCAGCAGCCCCAGACAGGGATCGAACACTGAAGCTTTCTTT

clone size: .
J gene: TRBJ2-7
D gene: TRBD1
V gene: TRBV5-1
CDR3 protein: CASSLSQGANSYEQYF
CDR3 DNA: TGCGCCAGCAGCTTGTCTCAGGGGGCCAACTCCTACGAGCAGTACTTC

clone size: .
J gene: TRBJ1-2
D gene: TRBD1
V gene: TRBV4-1
CDR3 protein: CASSQEDRAGRGYGYTF
CDR3 DNA: TGCGCCAGCAGCCAAGAGGACAGGGCGGGGAGGGGATATGGCTACACCTTC

clone size: .
J gene: TRBJ2-3
D gene: TRBD2
V gene: TRBV5-1
CDR3 protein: CASSLRDYRRDTQYF
CDR3 DNA: TGCGCCAGCAGCCTTCGGGACTACCGCCGGGATACGCAGTATTTT

clone size: .
J gene: TRBJ2-2
D gene: TRBD1
V gene: TRBV5-6
CDR3 protein: CASSLGPGQGTGELFF
CDR3 DNA: TGTGCCAGCAGCTTGGGTCCGGGACAGGGGACCGGGGAGCTGTTTTTT

clone size: .
J gene: TRBJ1-4
D gene: .
V gene: TRBV4-1
CDR3 protein: CASSQAKHGGGDEKLFF
CDR3 DNA: TGCGCCAGCAGCCAAGCCAAACACGGGGGAGGTGATGAAAAACTGTTTTTT

clone size: .
J gene: TRBJ1-5
D gene: TRBD1
V gene: TRBV28
CDR3 protein: CASSFRTGRGNQPQHF
CDR3 DNA: TGTGCCAGCAGTTTCAGGACAGGGAGAGGCAATCAGCCCCAGCATTTT

clone size: few
J gene: TRBJ2-7
D gene: .
V gene: TRBV3-1/TRBV3-2
CDR3 protein: CASSLFSEQYF
CDR3 DNA: TGTGCCAGCAGCCTCTTTAGCGAGCAGTACTTC

clone size: .
J gene: TRBJ1-2
D gene: TRBD1
V gene: TRBV11-2
CDR3 protein: CASSRLGTDDGYTF
CDR3 DNA: TGTGCCAGCAGCAGACTCGGGACAGACGATGGCTACACCTTC